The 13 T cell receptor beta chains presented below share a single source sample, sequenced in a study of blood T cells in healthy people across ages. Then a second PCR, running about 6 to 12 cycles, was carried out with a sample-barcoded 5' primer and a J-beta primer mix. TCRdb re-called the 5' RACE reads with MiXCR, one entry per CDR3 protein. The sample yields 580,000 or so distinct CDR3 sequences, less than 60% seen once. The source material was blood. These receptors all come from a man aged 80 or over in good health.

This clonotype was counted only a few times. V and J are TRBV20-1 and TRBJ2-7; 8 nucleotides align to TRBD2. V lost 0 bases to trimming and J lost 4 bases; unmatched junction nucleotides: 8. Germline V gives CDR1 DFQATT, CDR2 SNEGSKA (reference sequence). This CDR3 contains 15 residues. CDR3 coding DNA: TGCAGTGCTAGAGATCTGGGAGCGGGGGTTTACGAGCAGTACTTC. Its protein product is CSARDLGAGVYEQYF.

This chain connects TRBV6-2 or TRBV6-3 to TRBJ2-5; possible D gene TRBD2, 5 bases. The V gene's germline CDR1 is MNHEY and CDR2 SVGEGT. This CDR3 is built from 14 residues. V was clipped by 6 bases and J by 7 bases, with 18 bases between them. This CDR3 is CASRPGLNRGTQYF. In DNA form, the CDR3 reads TGTGCCAGCAGACCTGGACTCAACCGAGGGACCCAGTACTTC.

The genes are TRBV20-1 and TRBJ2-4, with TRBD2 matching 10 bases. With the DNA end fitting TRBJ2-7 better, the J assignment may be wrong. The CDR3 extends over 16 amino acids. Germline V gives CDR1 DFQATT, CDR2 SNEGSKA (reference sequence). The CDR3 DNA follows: TGCAGTGCTTGGCTAGCGGGAGTCAAAGCAGGCTACGAGCAGTACTTC. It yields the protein CSAWLAGVKAGYEQYF.

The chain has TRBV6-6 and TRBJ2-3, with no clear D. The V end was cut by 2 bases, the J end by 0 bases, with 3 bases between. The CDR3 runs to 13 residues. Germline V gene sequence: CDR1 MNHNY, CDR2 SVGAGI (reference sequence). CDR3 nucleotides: TGTGCCAGCAGTTACGAAAGCACAGATACGCAGTATTTT. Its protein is CASSYESTDTQYF.

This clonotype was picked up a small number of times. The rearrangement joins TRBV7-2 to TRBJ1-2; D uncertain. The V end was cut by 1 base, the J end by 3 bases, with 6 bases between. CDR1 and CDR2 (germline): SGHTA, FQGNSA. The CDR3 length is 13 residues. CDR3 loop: CASSLESDYGYTF. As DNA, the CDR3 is TGTGCCAGCAGCTTAGAGTCGGACTATGGCTACACCTTC. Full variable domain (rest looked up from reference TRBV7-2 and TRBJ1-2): GAGVSQSPSNKVTEKGKDVELRCDPISGHTALYWYRQSLGQGLEFLIYFQGNSAPDKSGLPSDRFSAERTGGSVSTLTIQRTQQEDSAVYLCASSLESDYGYTFGSGTRLTVV.

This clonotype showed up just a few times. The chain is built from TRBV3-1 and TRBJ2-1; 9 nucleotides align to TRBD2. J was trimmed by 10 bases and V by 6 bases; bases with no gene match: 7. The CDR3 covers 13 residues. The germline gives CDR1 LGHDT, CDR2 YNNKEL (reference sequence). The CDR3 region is CASSYDSGREQFF. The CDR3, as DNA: TGTGCCAGCAGTTACGATAGCGGGAGAGAGCAGTTCTTC.

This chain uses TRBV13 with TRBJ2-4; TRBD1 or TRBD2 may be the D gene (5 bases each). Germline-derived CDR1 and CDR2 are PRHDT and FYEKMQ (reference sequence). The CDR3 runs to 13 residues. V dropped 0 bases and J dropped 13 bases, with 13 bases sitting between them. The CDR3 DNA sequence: TGTGCCAGCAGCTTAGGACAGGATTGGGAGCAGTACTTC. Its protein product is CASSLGQDWEQYF.

CDR3 residues: CASSFRAGRTEAFF. The CDR3 DNA reads as TGTGCCAGCAGCTTTCGGGCGGGGAGAACTGAAGCTTTCTTT. The V gene is TRBV7-9, the J gene TRBJ1-1, with no clear D. CDR3 length: 14 amino acids. The germline V gene has CDR1 SEHNR and CDR2 FQNEAQ (reference sequence). Trimming took 3 bases from V and 5 from J, leaving 13 bases between them.

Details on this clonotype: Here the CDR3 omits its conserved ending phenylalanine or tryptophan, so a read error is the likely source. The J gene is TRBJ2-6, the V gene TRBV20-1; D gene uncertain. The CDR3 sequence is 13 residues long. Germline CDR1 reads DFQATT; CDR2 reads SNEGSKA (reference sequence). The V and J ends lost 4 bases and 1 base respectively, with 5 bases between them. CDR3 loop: CSAMISGANVLTL. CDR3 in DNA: TGCAGTGCTATGATTTCTGGGGCCAACGTCCTGACTCTC.

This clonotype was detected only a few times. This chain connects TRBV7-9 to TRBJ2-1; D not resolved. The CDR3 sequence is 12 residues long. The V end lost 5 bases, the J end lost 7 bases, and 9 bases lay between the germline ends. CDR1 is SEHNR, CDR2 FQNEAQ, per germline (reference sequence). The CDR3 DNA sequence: TGTGCCAGCAGCACACCGCGGAATGAGCAGTTCTTC. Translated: CASSTPRNEQFF. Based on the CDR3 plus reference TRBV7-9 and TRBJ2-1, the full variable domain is DTGVSQNPRHKITKRGQNVTFRCDPISEHNRLYWYRQTLGQGPEFLTYFQNEAQLEKSRLLSDRFSAERPKGSFSTLEIQRTEQGDSAMYLCASSTPRNEQFFGPGTRLTVL.

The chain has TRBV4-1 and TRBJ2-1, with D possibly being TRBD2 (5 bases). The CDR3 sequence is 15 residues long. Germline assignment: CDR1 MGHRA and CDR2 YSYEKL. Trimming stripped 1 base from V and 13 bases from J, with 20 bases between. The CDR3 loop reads CASSQATSPRETQFF. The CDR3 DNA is TGCGCCAGCAGCCAAGCTACTAGTCCCCGCGAGACCCAGTTCTTC.

The CDR3, as DNA: TGTGCCAGCAGCTCGGGGCCAGATACGCAGTATTTT. As protein: CASSSGPDTQYF. This rearrangement joins TRBV9 to TRBJ2-3; D is possibly TRBD1 or TRBD2 (5 bases each). Trimming pared 4 bases from V and 4 bases from J, leaving 7 bases between. Germline V gives CDR1 SGDLS, CDR2 YYNGEE. The CDR3 sequence is 12 residues long.

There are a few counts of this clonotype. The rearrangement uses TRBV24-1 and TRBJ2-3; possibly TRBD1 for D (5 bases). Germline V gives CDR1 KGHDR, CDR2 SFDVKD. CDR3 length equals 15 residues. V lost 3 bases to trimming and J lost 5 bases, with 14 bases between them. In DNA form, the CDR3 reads TGTGCCACCAGTGATCGCGCAGACAGTGAAGATACGCAGTATTTT. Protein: CATSDRADSEDTQYF.